One and the same sample provided the 8 T cell receptor beta chains below, sequenced in a study of blood T cells in healthy people across ages (dated by TCRdb to between 2015 and 2017). The library was prepared using 5' RACE. The sequencer listed for this sample is Illumina HiSeq 2500. A second PCR of about 6 to 12 cycles was performed with a sample-barcoded 5' primer and a J-beta primer mix. TCRdb redid the processing of the public reads, applying fastp at Q25 and MiXCR, and retained in-frame beta chains. Each record represents a unique CDR3 protein, reported with the most common genes and DNA among its rows. The sample table lists fewer than 700,000 distinct CDR3 sequences, approximately 40% of them with a count of one. Around 30% of the sample lies in the top ten. Sequences were obtained from blood. The receptors here all came from a man older than 75 in good health.

The V and J genes are TRBV4-2 and TRBJ1-5; weak D call: TRBD1 (5 bases). Trimming cost V 1 base and J 2 bases, with 9 bases left between them. CDR3 length: 15 residues. Germline CDR1 LGHNA, CDR2 YNFKEQ. The CDR3 DNA reads TGTGCCAGCAGCCAAGTAGGCAGGGGCAATCAGCCCCAGCATTTT. Its translation is CASSQVGRGNQPQHF.

This clonotype showed up just a few times. The V call is TRBV6-6, the J call TRBJ2-4; D is ambiguous. V was clipped by 0 bases and J by 12 bases, with 12 bases between them. The CDR3 runs to 13 residues. The germline CDR1 and CDR2 sequences are MNHNY and SVGAGI (reference sequence). As DNA, the CDR3 is TGTGCCAGCAGTTACTCTCAGTCCCCCCCTCAGTACTTC. Protein sequence: CASSYSQSPPQYF.

This chain uses TRBV4-3 with TRBJ2-7; TRBD1 or TRBD2 may be the D gene (6 bases each). V lost 0 bases and J lost 5, with 14 bases in between. The CDR3 sequence is 15 residues long. The germline CDR1 and CDR2 sequences are LGHNA and YSLEER. The CDR3 bases are TGCGCCAGCAGCCAAGACGGCTCGGGGGCCGACGAGCAGTACTTC. This codes for CASSQDGSGADEQYF.

The chain employs TRBV7-2 and TRBJ2-7; D unresolved. The V and J ends lost 2 bases and 2 bases respectively, with 7 bases between them. This CDR3 has 13 amino acids. The germline V gene has CDR1 SGHTA and CDR2 FQGNSA. The CDR3 loop is CASSLSRTYEQYF. The CDR3 nucleotides read TGTGCCAGCAGCTTATCCAGGACCTACGAGCAGTACTTC. Combining the CDR3 with reference TRBV7-2 and TRBJ2-7 gives the whole variable domain GAGVSQSPSNKVTEKGKDVELRCDPISGHTALYWYRQSLGQGLEFLIYFQGNSAPDKSGLPSDRFSAERTGGSVSTLTIQRTQQEDSAVYLCASSLSRTYEQYFGPGTRLTVT.

The chain uses TRBV3-1 and TRBJ2-7, with D possibly TRBD2 on 5 matching bases. Germline lookup yields CDR1 LGHDT and CDR2 YNNKEL (reference sequence). The CDR3 consists of 15 residues. V gave up 3 bases and J gave up 2 bases, with 14 bases separating them. CDR3 sequence (DNA): TGTGCCAGCAGCCAGCTAGGAGCGGCACCCTACGAGCAGTACTTC. Amino acid sequence: CASSQLGAAPYEQYF.

This clonotype was recorded at least ten times. The germline gene is not matched at one end of the junction; a read error may be the cause. The rearrangement joins TRBV5-1 to TRBJ1-1, with D possibly matching TRBD1 (5 bases). The CDR3 length is 15 residues. The germline gives CDR1 SGHRS, CDR2 YFSETQ. CDR3 sequence reads: CASSSSGTGNTEAFF. The CDR3 bases are TGTGCCAGCAGCTCCTCCGGGACGGGGAACACTGAAGCTTTCTTT.

The V gene is TRBV7-8, the J gene TRBJ2-3; possibly TRBD2 for D (6 bases). The germline V gene encodes CDR1 SGHVS and CDR2 FQNEAQ. The CDR3 is 15 residues long. The V and J ends lost 1 base and 5 bases respectively, with 13 bases between them. As DNA, the CDR3 is TGTGCCAGCAGCTTAGGGGCGGGAATGGGAGATACGCAGTATTTT. Encoded protein: CASSLGAGMGDTQYF.

This chain connects TRBV7-2 to TRBJ2-5; TRBD1 is a possible D gene (6 bases). Between the trimmed V and J ends, which lost 5 bases and 1 base, there was a span of 14 bases. The CDR3 totals 15 residues. Germline V gene lookup returns CDR1 SGHTA and CDR2 FQGNSA. CDR3 DNA sequence: TGTGCCAGCAGCACCGTCGGGACACTCCAAGAGACCCAGTACTTC. Translated: CASSTVGTLQETQYF. The complete variable domain, with remaining parts taken from reference TRBV7-2 and TRBJ2-5, reads GAGVSQSPSNKVTEKGKDVELRCDPISGHTALYWYRQSLGQGLEFLIYFQGNSAPDKSGLPSDRFSAERTGGSVSTLTIQRTQQEDSAVYLCASSTVGTLQETQYFGPGTRLLVL.